Listed below are T cell receptor beta chains from one sample, sequenced in a study of blood T cell repertoires in COVID-19. The table came from immunoSEQ multiplex PCR; TCRdb's copy has only in-frame clones and leaves some out. The sample yields some 65,000 clones, 90% seen once. Sample: peripheral blood. The receptors come from a man in his forties or fifties with COVID-19, enrolled during active disease. CDR3s include the opening cysteine and the closing phenylalanine or tryptophan. A D gene is named only where the DNA matches it firmly. Clone size is given for some rows only: seen once, a few or many times, or a class if the clone is expanded.

v_gene: TRBV3-1/TRBV3-2
j_gene: TRBJ1-6
abundance: -
d_gene: -
CDR3aa: CASSQQSPLHF
CDR3nt: TGTGCCAGCAGCCAGCAGTCACCCCTCCACTTT

v_gene: TRBV15
j_gene: TRBJ2-1
abundance: -
d_gene: -
CDR3aa: CATSKSTQVSEQFF
CDR3nt: TGTGCCACCAGCAAGTCGACACAGGTTTCCGAGCAGTTCTTC

v_gene: TRBV3-1/TRBV3-2
j_gene: TRBJ2-4
abundance: -
d_gene: -
CDR3aa: CASSQAVSRHIQYF
CDR3nt: TGTGCCAGCAGCCAAGCGGTCTCTAGGCACATTCAGTACTTC

v_gene: TRBV4-2
j_gene: TRBJ2-3
abundance: -
d_gene: TRBD2
CDR3aa: CASSPIQEAGGSDTQYF
CDR3nt: TGTGCCAGCAGCCCCATCCAGGAAGCGGGAGGGTCGGATACGCAGTATTTT

v_gene: TRBV13
j_gene: TRBJ1-2
abundance: -
d_gene: -
CDR3aa: CASSYDRSGYTF
CDR3nt: TGTGCCAGCAGCTATGACAGGTCCGGCTACACCTTC

v_gene: TRBV7-3
j_gene: TRBJ2-7
abundance: -
d_gene: TRBD1
CDR3aa: CASSPTGDRGSKTYEQYF
CDR3nt: TGTGCCAGCAGCCCAACCGGGGACAGGGGGAGTAAAACCTACGAGCAGTACTTC

v_gene: TRBV7-8
j_gene: TRBJ2-7
abundance: -
d_gene: -
CDR3aa: CASSTRQGRYEQYF
CDR3nt: TGTGCCAGCAGCACCCGCCAGGGCCGATACGAGCAGTACTTC

v_gene: TRBV3-1/TRBV3-2
j_gene: TRBJ2-5
abundance: -
d_gene: TRBD2
CDR3aa: CASSLGLAVNMETQYF
CDR3nt: TGTGCCAGCAGCCTCGGACTAGCGGTTAATATGGAGACCCAGTACTTC

v_gene: TRBV7-9
j_gene: TRBJ1-2
abundance: -
d_gene: -
CDR3aa: CASSFTGVNYGYTF
CDR3nt: TGTGCCAGCAGCTTTACCGGGGTTAACTATGGCTACACCTTC

v_gene: TRBV6-2/TRBV6-3
j_gene: TRBJ2-7
abundance: -
d_gene: TRBD2
CDR3aa: CASSYQREGLYEQYF
CDR3nt: TGTGCCAGCAGTTACCAGCGGGAGGGCCTCTACGAGCAGTACTTC

v_gene: TRBV28
j_gene: TRBJ2-1
abundance: -
d_gene: -
CDR3aa: CASSLSVAAEQFF
CDR3nt: TGTGCCAGCAGTTTATCGGTAGCGGCTGAGCAGTTCTTC

v_gene: TRBV4-1
j_gene: TRBJ2-5
abundance: -
d_gene: -
CDR3aa: CASSRGDGTQETQYF
CDR3nt: TGCGCCAGCAGCCGAGGCGATGGTACCCAAGAGACCCAGTACTTC

v_gene: TRBV6-1
j_gene: TRBJ1-3
abundance: -
d_gene: -
CDR3aa: CASSEEHRSTIYF
CDR3nt: TGTGCCAGCAGTGAAGAACATCGGAGCACCATATATTTT

v_gene: TRBV10-1
j_gene: TRBJ1-1
abundance: once
d_gene: -
CDR3aa: CASSETGRGVAEAFF
CDR3nt: TGCGCCAGCAGTGAAACAGGCAGGGGTGTCGCTGAAGCTTTCTTT

v_gene: TRBV28
j_gene: TRBJ1-1
abundance: -
d_gene: -
CDR3aa: CASKFIEPSGVGPEAFF
CDR3nt: TGTGCCAGCAAGTTCATTGAACCGTCAGGGGTGGGACCAGAGGCTTTCTTT

v_gene: TRBV5-1
j_gene: TRBJ1-6
abundance: -
d_gene: TRBD1
CDR3aa: CASSIGDRENNSPLHF
CDR3nt: TGCGCCAGCAGCATAGGGGACAGGGAGAATAATTCACCCCTCCACTTT

v_gene: TRBV30
j_gene: TRBJ1-1
abundance: -
d_gene: TRBD1
CDR3aa: CAWKRTGGPWAAFF
CDR3nt: TGTGCCTGGAAGCGGACAGGGGGCCCGTGGGCAGCTTTCTTT

v_gene: TRBV19
j_gene: TRBJ2-7
abundance: -
d_gene: TRBD1
CDR3aa: CASSPGTAKVSEQYF
CDR3nt: TGTGCCAGTAGTCCCGGGACAGCCAAGGTCTCCGAGCAGTACTTC

v_gene: TRBV24-1
j_gene: TRBJ2-5
abundance: -
d_gene: TRBD1
CDR3aa: CATSDSRGLETQYF
CDR3nt: TGTGCCACCAGTGACAGCAGGGGGCTGGAGACCCAGTACTTC

v_gene: TRBV7-9
j_gene: TRBJ1-5
abundance: -
d_gene: -
CDR3aa: CASSLDSRQPQHF
CDR3nt: TGTGCCAGCAGCTTAGACAGTCGTCAGCCCCAGCATTTT

v_gene: TRBV4-2
j_gene: TRBJ2-3
abundance: -
d_gene: -
CDR3aa: CASSQDGGGNTQYF
CDR3nt: TGTGCCAGCAGCCAAGATGGCGGTGGAAATACGCAGTATTTT

v_gene: TRBV9
j_gene: TRBJ2-1
abundance: -
d_gene: TRBD2
CDR3aa: CASSVGLAGGSYNEQFF
CDR3nt: TGTGCCAGCAGCGTGGGGCTAGCGGGAGGATCCTACAATGAGCAGTTCTTC

v_gene: TRBV7-2
j_gene: TRBJ2-7
abundance: -
d_gene: -
CDR3aa: CASSLSGQPYEQYF
CDR3nt: TGTGCCAGCAGCTTATCAGGCCAACCCTACGAGCAGTACTTC

v_gene: TRBV27
j_gene: TRBJ1-6
abundance: medium-sized
d_gene: -
CDR3aa: CASSSAGVENSPLHF
CDR3nt: TGTGCCAGCAGTTCTGCGGGAGTAGAAAATTCACCCCTCCACTTT

v_gene: TRBV6-6
j_gene: TRBJ2-2
abundance: -
d_gene: -
CDR3aa: CASSYLARGNTGELFF
CDR3nt: TGTGCCAGCAGTTACCTGGCACGGGGGAACACCGGGGAGCTGTTTTTT

v_gene: TRBV5-4
j_gene: TRBJ2-1
abundance: once
d_gene: TRBD2
CDR3aa: CASSSAGGSYNEQFF
CDR3nt: TGTGCCAGCAGCTCAGCGGGAGGTTCCTACAATGAGCAGTTCTTC

v_gene: TRBV28
j_gene: TRBJ2-3
abundance: -
d_gene: -
CDR3aa: CASSLLLAGYTQYF
CDR3nt: TGTGCCAGCAGTTTACTCCTCGCCGGGTATACGCAGTATTTT

v_gene: TRBV29-1
j_gene: TRBJ2-3
abundance: -
d_gene: TRBD2
CDR3aa: CSVALSTSVSTDTQYF
CDR3nt: TGCAGCGTCGCCCTATCGACTAGCGTTAGCACAGATACGCAGTATTTT

v_gene: TRBV19
j_gene: TRBJ1-2
abundance: -
d_gene: TRBD1
CDR3aa: CASTKTGWDYGYTF
CDR3nt: TGTGCCAGTACAAAGACAGGGTGGGACTATGGCTACACCTTC

v_gene: TRBV9
j_gene: TRBJ2-1
abundance: -
d_gene: TRBD2
CDR3aa: CASSGLPGLAGSNEQFF
CDR3nt: TGTGCCAGCAGCGGCCTCCCGGGACTAGCGGGATCCAATGAGCAGTTCTTC

v_gene: TRBV11-2
j_gene: TRBJ2-3
abundance: -
d_gene: TRBD1
CDR3aa: CASSYAAAGTGVIVTQYF
CDR3nt: TGTGCCAGCAGCTACGCGGCTGCCGGGACAGGGGTCATAGTCACGCAGTATTTT

v_gene: TRBV27
j_gene: TRBJ1-5
abundance: -
d_gene: -
CDR3aa: CASSLWWQGGQPQHF
CDR3nt: TGTGCCAGCAGTTTATGGTGGCAGGGAGGTCAGCCCCAGCATTTT

v_gene: TRBV7-2
j_gene: TRBJ2-1
abundance: -
d_gene: -
CDR3aa: CASSLFAETYNEQFF
CDR3nt: TGTGCCAGCAGCTTATTTGCGGAAACCTACAATGAGCAGTTCTTC

v_gene: TRBV20-1
j_gene: TRBJ2-7
abundance: -
d_gene: TRBD2
CDR3aa: CSASRTGLAGGGYYEQYF
CDR3nt: TGCAGTGCTAGTCGAACGGGACTAGCGGGAGGCGGCTACTACGAGCAGTACTTC

v_gene: TRBV14
j_gene: TRBJ2-3
abundance: -
d_gene: TRBD2
CDR3aa: CASSLGLATNTQYF
CDR3nt: TGTGCCAGCAGCCTAGGACTAGCGACGAATACGCAGTATTTT

v_gene: TRBV7-9
j_gene: TRBJ2-7
abundance: few
d_gene: -
CDR3aa: CASSLGGSTYEQYF
CDR3nt: TGTGCCAGCAGCTTGGGCGGGTCAACCTACGAGCAGTACTTC

v_gene: TRBV5-4
j_gene: TRBJ2-2
abundance: -
d_gene: TRBD1
CDR3aa: CASSLGQGAGTGELFF
CDR3nt: TGTGCCAGCAGCTTGGGACAGGGGGCGGGAACCGGGGAGCTGTTTTTT

v_gene: TRBV5-5
j_gene: TRBJ1-2
abundance: few
d_gene: TRBD1
CDR3aa: CASSLLEGAFNYGYTF
CDR3nt: TGTGCCAGCAGCTTGTTGGAGGGGGCATTTAACTATGGCTACACCTTC

v_gene: TRBV9
j_gene: TRBJ2-6
abundance: -
d_gene: TRBD2
CDR3aa: CASSRGGDSNSGANVLTF
CDR3nt: TGTGCCAGCAGCCGCGGGGGGGACAGTAACTCTGGGGCCAACGTCCTGACTTTC

v_gene: TRBV5-6
j_gene: TRBJ1-2
abundance: -
d_gene: TRBD1
CDR3aa: CASSPTQGAGYGYTF
CDR3nt: TGTGCCAGCAGCCCAACCCAGGGGGCCGGCTATGGCTACACCTTC

v_gene: TRBV5-8
j_gene: TRBJ2-1
abundance: -
d_gene: TRBD2
CDR3aa: CASSLQWTSGRATYNEQFF
CDR3nt: TGTGCCAGCAGCTTGCAATGGACTAGCGGGAGGGCCACCTACAATGAGCAGTTCTTC

v_gene: TRBV19
j_gene: TRBJ2-7
abundance: -
d_gene: TRBD1
CDR3aa: CASTPGTGGSYEQYF
CDR3nt: TGTGCCAGTACACCCGGGACAGGGGGCTCCTACGAGCAGTACTTC

v_gene: TRBV6-5
j_gene: TRBJ2-7
abundance: -
d_gene: -
CDR3aa: CASTPGGGYEQYF
CDR3nt: TGTGCCAGCACCCCAGGCGGAGGATACGAGCAGTACTTC

v_gene: TRBV6-5
j_gene: TRBJ1-6
abundance: -
d_gene: TRBD1
CDR3aa: CASSSDRAFYNSPLHF
CDR3nt: TGTGCCAGCAGTTCCGACAGGGCCTTCTATAATTCACCCCTCCACTTT

v_gene: TRBV29-1
j_gene: TRBJ2-7
abundance: -
d_gene: TRBD2
CDR3aa: CSVPISGRSYEQYF
CDR3nt: TGCAGCGTCCCCATAAGCGGGAGAAGCTACGAGCAGTACTTC

v_gene: TRBV6-5
j_gene: TRBJ2-5
abundance: -
d_gene: TRBD2
CDR3aa: CASWTSGTAETQYF
CDR3nt: TGTGCCAGTTGGACTAGCGGGACGGCGGAGACCCAGTACTTC

v_gene: TRBV11-2
j_gene: TRBJ2-6
abundance: -
d_gene: -
CDR3aa: CASSRKQGISGANVLTF
CDR3nt: TGTGCCAGCAGCCGGAAGCAGGGGATCTCTGGGGCCAACGTCCTGACTTTC

v_gene: TRBV28
j_gene: TRBJ2-1
abundance: -
d_gene: -
CDR3aa: CASSRTLSSYNEQFF
CDR3nt: TGTGCCAGCAGCCGTACCCTATCCTCCTACAATGAGCAGTTCTTC

v_gene: TRBV6-2/TRBV6-3
j_gene: TRBJ2-1
abundance: once
d_gene: TRBD2
CDR3aa: CASSYGLAGGYIFNEQFF
CDR3nt: TGTGCCAGCAGTTACGGACTAGCGGGAGGTTATATTTTCAATGAGCAGTTCTTC

v_gene: TRBV5-1
j_gene: TRBJ2-1
abundance: -
d_gene: -
CDR3aa: CASSFQRVSYNEQFF
CDR3nt: TGCGCCAGCAGCTTTCAGCGGGTTTCCTACAATGAGCAGTTCTTC

v_gene: TRBV18
j_gene: TRBJ2-3
abundance: -
d_gene: TRBD2
CDR3aa: CASSPSAGGWTDTQYF
CDR3nt: TGTGCCAGCTCACCATCGGCGGGAGGCTGGACAGATACGCAGTATTTT

v_gene: TRBV28
j_gene: TRBJ1-4
abundance: -
d_gene: TRBD1
CDR3aa: CASSAGGTNEKLFF
CDR3nt: TGTGCCAGCAGTGCAGGGGGGACTAATGAAAAACTGTTTTTT